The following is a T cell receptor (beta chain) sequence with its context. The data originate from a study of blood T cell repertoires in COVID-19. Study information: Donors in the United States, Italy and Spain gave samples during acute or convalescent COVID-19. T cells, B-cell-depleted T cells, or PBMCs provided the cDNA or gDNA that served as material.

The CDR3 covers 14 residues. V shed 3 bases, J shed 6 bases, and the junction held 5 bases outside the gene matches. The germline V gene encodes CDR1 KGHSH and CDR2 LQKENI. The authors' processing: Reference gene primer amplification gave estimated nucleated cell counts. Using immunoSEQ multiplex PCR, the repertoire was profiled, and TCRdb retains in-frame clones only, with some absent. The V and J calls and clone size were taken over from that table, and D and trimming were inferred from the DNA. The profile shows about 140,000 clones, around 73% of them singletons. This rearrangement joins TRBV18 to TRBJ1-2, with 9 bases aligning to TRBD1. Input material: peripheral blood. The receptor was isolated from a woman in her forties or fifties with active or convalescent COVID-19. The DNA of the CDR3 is TGTGCCAGCTCACCCCTCGACAGGGGGGATGGCTACACCTTC. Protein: CASSPLDRGDGYTF.